This passage covers 2 T cell receptor beta chains from one sample sequenced in a study of tumor-infiltrating lymphocytes in oesophageal squamous cell carcinoma. MiXCR was run by TCRdb on the PCR reads, yielding one entry per CDR3 protein. This table holds under 20,000 distinct CDR3 sequences, 35% to 50% found once. Sequenced material: esophageal tumor tissue. These receptors all stem from a male donor with esophageal squamous cell carcinoma.

This clonotype appeared many times. The chain links TRBV20-1 to TRBJ2-1; TRBD1 agrees at 7 bases. V shed 3 bases and J 3 bases; nucleotides not matched to a gene: 5. Germline lookup yields CDR1 DFQATT and CDR2 SNEGSKA (reference sequence). The CDR3 spans 14 residues. CDR3 DNA sequence: TGCAGTGCTAGCCACCGGGACAGCTACAATGAGCAGTTCTTC. It is translated as CSASHRDSYNEQFF.

By share, this clonotype ranks as medium-sized. The V call is TRBV7-9, the J call TRBJ1-1; TRBD1 aligns across 11 bases. Looked up from germline, CDR1 is SEHNR and CDR2 is FQNEAQ (reference sequence). V dropped 5 bases and J dropped 1; count of bases not matched to a gene: 9. The CDR3 extends over 17 amino acids. CDR3 nucleotide sequence: TGTGCCAGCAGCAAGGGACAGGGGGGTGCACGGAACACTGAAGCTTTCTTT. It encodes CASSKGQGGARNTEAFF.